This T cell receptor beta chain comes out of a study of cytomegalovirus exposure and HLA in healthy donors. Study findings and constraints: The authors later linked a missense DCLRE1C variant to TCR beta V- and J-gene trimming.

The PCR used 60 Vbeta and 13 Jbeta primers. Sequenced by immunoSEQ multiplex PCR; TCRdb stores in-frame clones only, minus some. The data hold roughly 88,000 clones, with around 80% observed a single time. V shed 5 bases, J shed 3 bases, and the junction held 7 bases outside the gene matches. Germline V lookup: CDR1 SQVTM, CDR2 ANQGSEA. This CDR3 is built from 13 residues. Details on this clone: Its cognate antigen is unknown.

The chain carries TRBV29-1 and TRBJ2-7, with 7 nucleotides matching TRBD2. The source of this sequence is a man aged 30 to 45 in good health and CMV-seropositive. The sequencing sample was made of PBMCs. The CDR3, as DNA: TGCAGCGTTCCGGGGACTACGAGCTACGAGCAGTACTTC. Protein sequence: CSVPGTTSYEQYF.